The text below deals with one TCR beta chain. This entry belongs to a study of blood T cell repertoires in COVID-19. Overall study context: COVID-19 samples, acute and convalescent, were from the United States, Italy and Spain.

The table came from immunoSEQ multiplex PCR; TCRdb's copy has only in-frame clones and leaves some out. The sample includes 80,000 to 90,000 clones, around 80% seen only once; the top ten take approximately 1.3%. CDR3 size: 17 residues. V lost 1 base and J 5 bases, leaving 18 bases between the germline ends. The germline V gene encodes CDR1 LGHNT and CDR2 FRNRAP. The receptor comes from a woman over 75 with acute or convalescent COVID-19. The sample consisted of peripheral blood. This rearrangement joins TRBV12-5 to TRBJ1-5, with a tentative D call TRBD1 (5 bases). CDR3 sequence (DNA): TGTGCTAGTGGTTTGGCCCCCGGGGGGAAGGGGTATCAGCCCCAGCATTTT. This gives the protein CASGLAPGGKGYQPQHF.